This T cell receptor beta chain came from a study of memory CD4+ T cells and cytomegalovirus serostatus. Study-wide points: Repertoires predicted CMV serostatus with median bootstrapped AUC of roughly 0.96.

The sort gate was single viable CD3+CD4+CD8-CD45RO+ cells for memory CD4+ T cells. After thawing, CD4+ T cells were positively selected. This clone occurred once. What it binds is unknown. Generated by immunoSEQ multiplex PCR, the TCRdb table keeps only in-frame clones and is missing some. The sample has 45,000 to 50,000 clones; around 80% are singletons. Trimming took 8 bases from V and 7 from J, leaving 15 bases between them. This CDR3 region has 12 residues. The chain employs TRBV23-1 and TRBJ2-7; D ambiguous. TRBV23-1 is classed as an ORF, of uncertain function. This clonotype originated in an adult in good health and CMV-seronegative. The sequenced sample was memory CD4+ T cells from blood. The CDR3 DNA follows: TGCGCCAGCCCGGCTCAATGGAGAGAGCAGTACTTC. Translated: CASPAQWREQYF.